The 19 T cell receptor beta chains below were found in one sample sequenced in a study of cytomegalovirus exposure and HLA in healthy donors. Primers: 60 Vbeta forward and 13 Jbeta reverse. Measured with immunoSEQ multiplex PCR; TCRdb has only the in-frame clones, and not every one. The table has roughly 190,000 clones, 78% seen once. Material for sequencing was PBMCs. Receptors were obtained from a female donor in good health and CMV-seronegative.

V is TRBV27 and J is TRBJ1-1; unclear D gene. This CDR3 is built from 14 residues. Germline values: CDR1 MNHEY, CDR2 SMNVEV (reference sequence). V lost 2 bases and J lost 1, with 8 bases in between. CDR3 DNA sequence: TGTGCCAGCAGTTTACGACTGGGGAACACTGAAGCTTTCTTT. Protein sequence: CASSLRLGNTEAFF.

The chain has TRBV5-1 and TRBJ2-5; 8 bases map to TRBD2. With 0 bases clipped from V and 5 bases from J, the junction kept 3 bases outside the gene matches. The CDR3 spans 14 residues. Germline V lookup: CDR1 SGHRS, CDR2 YFSETQ. In DNA form, the CDR3 reads TGCGCCAGCAGCTTGGTCGGGGGGGCGGAGACCCAGTACTTC. Protein sequence: CASSLVGGAETQYF.

A single count supports this clone. The rearrangement uses TRBV5-4 and TRBJ2-5; TRBD1 matches at 10 bases. The V and J ends lost 3 bases and 7 bases, in that order; junction bases with no gene match: 9. The length of the CDR3 is 15 residues. Germline V gene data show CDR1 as SGHNT and CDR2 as YYREEE (reference sequence). The CDR3 nucleotides read TGTGCCAGCAGCTCCGGGGACAGGGGCGATGGGACCCAGTACTTC. As protein: CASSSGDRGDGTQYF.

The J gene is TRBJ2-7, the V gene TRBV6-5; 9 positions agree with TRBD1. The CDR3 has 14 amino acids. V shed 2 bases, J shed 6 bases, and the junction held 5 bases outside the gene matches. Looked up from germline, CDR1 is MNHEY and CDR2 is SVGAGI. The CDR3 spells CASSYGDRVSEQYF. CDR3 DNA: TGTGCCAGCAGTTACGGGGACAGGGTGAGCGAGCAGTACTTC.

As regards this clone: This same CDR3 is encoded by further DNA sequences in the sample. This rearrangement joins TRBV6-5 to TRBJ1-6; D possibly corresponds to TRBD1 (5 bases). CDR1 and CDR2 (germline): MNHEY, SVGAGI. CDR3 length: 15 amino acids. The V end lost 5 bases, the J end lost 4 bases, and 12 bases lay between the germline ends. The DNA of the CDR3 is TGTGCCAGCAGTACCTCGACAGAATATAATTCACCCCTCCACTTT. It yields the protein CASSTSTEYNSPLHF.

Turning to this clone: Germline and junction disagree at one end, which may indicate a read error. V and J are TRBV7-9 and TRBJ1-2; 7 nucleotides agree with TRBD1. The germline V gene has CDR1 SEHNR and CDR2 FQNEAQ (reference sequence). The CDR3 contains 17 residues. The CDR3 sequence: CSSSLGVGTDGRDGYTF. For the CDR3, the DNA is TGTTCCAGCAGCTTAGGGGTAGGGACAGACGGGAGAGATGGCTACACCTTC.

The CDR3 spells CAWTEWASGHNEQFF. The CDR3 coding sequence is TGTGCCTGGACCGAGTGGGCTAGCGGCCACAATGAGCAGTTCTTC. The chain links TRBV30 to TRBJ2-1, with 7 bases that match TRBD2. The ends lost 4 bases at V and 5 bases at J; junction bases unmatched: 11. Per germline, CDR1 GTSNPN and CDR2 SVGIG (reference sequence). CDR3 length: 15 amino acids. Using reference TRBV30 and TRBJ2-1 for the parts outside the CDR3, the full variable domain is SQTIHQWPATLVQPVGSPLSLECTVEGTSNPNLYWYRQAAGRGLQLLFYSVGIGQISSEVPQNLSASRPQDRQFILSSKKLLLSDSGFYLCAWTEWASGHNEQFFGPGTRLTVL.

The chain employs TRBV12-5 and TRBJ1-1, with 7 positions matching TRBD1. V shed 6 bases and J 0 bases; nucleotides not matched to a gene: 4. The CDR3 covers 14 residues. Per the germline V gene, CDR1 is LGHNT and CDR2 is FRNRAP. CDR3 residues: CASGRGQMNTEAFF. Here the CDR3 DNA reads TGTGCTAGTGGCCGGGGACAGATGAACACTGAAGCTTTCTTT.

The chain is built from TRBV27 and TRBJ1-4; D not certain. Deletions cut 6 bases from V and 1 base from J, with 9 bases between. The length of the CDR3 is 14 residues. Germline CDR1 and CDR2: MNHEY and SMNVEV (reference sequence). The CDR3 DNA sequence: TGTGCCAGCAGGTCCGGTGGAACTAATGAAAAACTGTTTTTT. It specifies CASRSGGTNEKLFF.

V is TRBV14 and J is TRBJ2-1; tentative D call: TRBD2 (7 bases). This CDR3 spans 18 amino acids. Germline CDR1 reads SGHDN; CDR2 reads FVKESK. The V end lost 1 base, the J end lost 4 bases, and 20 bases lay between the germline ends. CDR3 region: CASSQASAGGTKYNEQFF. The CDR3 DNA reads as TGTGCCAGCAGCCAAGCAAGCGCCGGGGGGACAAAATACAATGAGCAGTTCTTC.

The chain joins TRBV5-1 to TRBJ2-7; the match to TRBD1 covers 12 bases. With 4 bases clipped from V and 5 bases from J, the junction kept 7 bases outside the gene matches. The CDR3 contains 15 residues. Per the germline V gene, CDR1 is SGHRS and CDR2 is YFSETQ. CDR3 coding DNA: TGCGCCAGCAGCACCTCCGGGACAGGGGGCGACGAGCAGTACTTC. Residues: CASSTSGTGGDEQYF.

The chain carries TRBV18 and TRBJ1-3; the D gene is possibly TRBD1 (6 bases). V was clipped by 7 bases and J by 2 bases, with 15 bases between them. Germline CDR1 KGHSH, CDR2 LQKENI. The CDR3 consists of 15 residues. The CDR3 DNA follows: TGTGCCAGCTTAACAACGTGGACAGCTGGAAACACCATATATTTT. Translation gives CASLTTWTAGNTIYF.

This sequence joins TRBV4-2 and TRBJ1-1; 9 positions agree with TRBD1. Germline CDR1 and CDR2: LGHNA and YNFKEQ. The CDR3 runs to 15 residues. V shed 1 base and J 3 bases; nucleotides not matched to a gene: 3. CDR3 protein: CASSQARTGDTEAFF. CDR3 DNA: TGTGCCAGCAGCCAAGCTAGGACAGGGGACACTGAAGCTTTCTTT.

The rearrangement links TRBV5-1 to TRBJ2-5, with D possibly matching TRBD2 (6 bases). The J call may be wrong; the DNA end is better matched by TRBJ2-7. From germline, CDR1 is SGHRS and CDR2 YFSETQ. This CDR3 comprises 16 residues. The CDR3 sequence: CASSLDARRGGTEQYF. The DNA of the CDR3 is TGCGCCAGCAGCTTGGACGCCCGCCGAGGAGGGACCGAGCAGTACTTC.

The V gene is TRBV5-8, the J gene TRBJ1-5, with 11 nucleotides matching TRBD1. This CDR3 has 15 residues. V lost 4 bases and J lost 5; bases outside the gene matches: 5. Germline CDR1 is SGHTS and CDR2 is YDEGEE. The CDR3 region is CASSPRDRGDQPQHF. The CDR3, as DNA: TGTGCCAGCAGCCCCCGGGACAGGGGGGATCAGCCCCAGCATTTT. The full variable domain, with the rest looked up from reference TRBV5-8 and TRBJ1-5, is EAGVTQSPTHLIKTRGQQATLRCSPISGHTSVYWYQQALGLGLQFLLWYDEGEERNRGNFPPRFSGRQFPNYSSELNVNALELEDSALYLCASSPRDRGDQPQHFGDGTRLSIL.

In its sample, this clone was seen a few times. The rearrangement joins TRBV7-2 to TRBJ2-5, with TRBD2 matching over 7 bases. Germline assignment: CDR1 SGHTA and CDR2 FQGNSA. This CDR3 is 13 amino acids long. V shed 2 bases and J 5 bases; nucleotides not matched to a gene: 2. Written as DNA, the CDR3 is TGTGCCAGCAGCTTATCCGGGGGGGAGACCCAGTACTTC. Translating gives CASSLSGGETQYF.

V gene TRBV7-9 combines with J gene TRBJ2-7, with D possibly TRBD1 on 6 matching bases. Per germline, CDR1 SEHNR and CDR2 FQNEAQ (reference sequence). This CDR3 is 13 amino acids long. Trimming took 5 bases from V and 6 from J, leaving 14 bases between them. The CDR3 region has the DNA TGTGCCAGCAGCGGGCCGGGACACAGCGAGCAGTACTTC. This translates into CASSGPGHSEQYF.

The chain recombines TRBV4-3 with TRBJ2-7; 7 nucleotides align to TRBD1. Trimming cost V 1 base and J 3 bases; bases outside gene matches: 12. The germline V gene encodes CDR1 LGHNA and CDR2 YSLEER. CDR3 size: 17 residues. Here the CDR3 reads CASSQAHFSGQNYEQYF. DNA for the CDR3: TGCGCCAGCAGCCAAGCGCATTTTTCGGGACAGAACTACGAGCAGTACTTC.

This clone was found once. The chain has TRBV5-4 and TRBJ2-4, with D possibly TRBD1 on 6 matching bases. V lost 4 bases, J lost 6 bases, and 14 bases lay in between. The CDR3 contains 14 residues. Germline V gene lookup returns CDR1 SGHNT and CDR2 YYREEE (reference sequence). The CDR3 reads CASSPWDTLNIQYF. CDR3 sequence (DNA): TGTGCCAGCAGCCCCTGGGACACGTTAAACATTCAGTACTTC.